The 5 T cell receptor beta chains listed next were all sequenced from one sample in a study of response to subunit inactivated influenza vaccine (dated by TCRdb to 2016 to 2018). Receptors were amplified or captured by RT-PCR. Sequenced using an Illumina HiSeq 2500. The public reads were reprocessed in TCRdb via fastp at Q25 and MiXCR, keeping in-frame beta chains. Entries are consolidated by CDR3 protein sequence, retaining the most common genes and DNA. In all, the sample holds more than 500,000 distinct CDR3 sequences, and roughly 12% of those were seen once. 11% of the sample is in the top ten clones. These data were also filed under a second study, of T cells expressing NK-cell markers. Taken from the second paper: 5'RACE template switching, by which a universal primer site and unique molecular identifiers were added, was used to make TCR beta cDNA libraries.

The sample here was PBMCs from blood, taken on the day of vaccination. These TCRs come from a man in his fifties who received an inactivated influenza vaccine. Donor details come from another sample of the same person, matched by shared clones.

The chain recombines TRBV10-3 with TRBJ2-1; D is uncertain. Trimming shortened V by 2 bases and J by 5 bases, and 4 bases separated the two germline ends. The CDR3 contains 12 residues. Germline lookup yields CDR1 ENHRY and CDR2 SYGVKD. The CDR3 loop reads CAISEAHNEQFF. CDR3 bases: TGTGCCATCAGTGAGGCCCACAATGAGCAGTTCTTC.

This clonotype came up a few times. CDR3 amino acids: CASSLRDSTNNEQFF. DNA of the CDR3: TGCGCCAGCAGCTTGAGGGACAGCACCAACAATGAGCAGTTCTTC. V gene TRBV5-1 combines with J gene TRBJ2-1; TRBD1 agrees at 7 bases. The CDR3 runs to 15 residues. Germline trimming cut 1 base from V and 5 bases from J; bases unmatched to any gene: 6. Germline V gene lookup returns CDR1 SGHRS and CDR2 YFSETQ.

The V and J genes are TRBV9 and TRBJ1-6; 7 nucleotides align to TRBD1. Trimming took 5 bases from V and 7 from J; bases not matched to a gene: 9. Germline CDR1 SGDLS, CDR2 YYNGEE. The CDR3 is made up of 15 amino acids. The CDR3 nucleotides read TGTGCCAGCAGAGCCCCCGGGACAGAGAATTCACCCCTCCACTTT. Protein sequence: CASRAPGTENSPLHF.

The chain links TRBV4-3 to TRBJ2-1; D gene ambiguous. Germline loops: CDR1 LGHNA, CDR2 YSLEER. V was pared by 1 base and J by 4 bases, with 14 bases between. This CDR3 has 16 residues. The chain's CDR3 is CASSQVSGTLYNEQFF. The DNA for the CDR3 is TGCGCCAGCAGCCAAGTGTCAGGAACACTATACAATGAGCAGTTCTTC.

The chain combines TRBV12-3 or TRBV12-4 with TRBJ2-5; D is undetermined. The CDR3 totals 17 residues. Between the trimmed V and J ends, which lost 0 bases and 7 bases, there was a span of 21 bases. Here the CDR3 DNA reads TGTGCCAGCAGTTTAGCTCAAAGGTTCAGAATAATGGGGACCCAGTACTTC. This encodes CASSLAQRFRIMGTQYF.